A single T cell receptor (beta chain) is shown here with its context. What it binds is not known. The CDR3 is made up of 17 amino acids. Germline values: CDR1 LNHNV, CDR2 YYDKDF (reference sequence). J was trimmed by 4 bases and V by 2 bases; bases with no gene match: 8. This entry belongs to a study of T cells in localized non-small cell lung cancer. General study findings and limits: Adjacent lung tissue had a median roughly 55 of the top 100 clones found in the tumor.

Libraries were prepared by immunoSEQ multiplex PCR; TCRdb keeps only in-frame clonotypes and omits some of them. The sample consists of approximately 70,000 clones, approximately 87% of them appearing once. Sequenced material: peripheral blood, taken before any cancer treatment. The receptor was derived from a male donor aged 60 or over with stage III squamous cell lung carcinoma. V and J are TRBV15 and TRBJ2-5, with TRBD1 matching over 12 bases. CDR3 sequence reads: CATSRIRDRGLLETQYF. The CDR3 DNA sequence: TGTGCCACCAGCAGAATCCGGGACAGGGGGCTCTTAGAGACCCAGTACTTC.